The 9 T cell receptor beta chains presented below share a single source sample, sequenced in a study of memory CD4+ T cells and cytomegalovirus serostatus. The sort gate was single viable CD3+CD4+CD8-CD45RO+ cells for memory CD4+ T cells. The repertoire was sequenced with immunoSEQ multiplex PCR; TCRdb's copy has only in-frame clones and lacks some. The data show about 48,000 clones, with 78% seen just once and about 0.73% held by the top ten. The sequencing input was memory CD4+ T cells from blood. The receptors were sampled from an adult in good health and CMV-seronegative.

The chain joins TRBV5-1 to TRBJ1-1; TRBD1 agrees at 8 bases. Germline loops: CDR1 SGHRS, CDR2 YFSETQ. Germline trimming cut 2 bases from V and 6 bases from J; bases unmatched to any gene: 6. The CDR3 runs to 14 residues. CDR3 coding DNA: TGCGCCAGCAGCTTAGAAGACAGGGGAGCTGAAGCTTTCTTT. Amino acids: CASSLEDRGAEAFF.

V usage is TRBV5-1 and J usage is TRBJ1-4; D remains ambiguous. Germline CDR1 reads SGHRS; CDR2 reads YFSETQ. This CDR3 region has 15 residues. Trimming cost V 0 bases and J 4 bases, with 10 bases left between them. CDR3 nucleotides: TGCGCCAGCAGCTTGGCCGGCGCCTATAATGAAAAACTGTTTTTT. This sequence encodes CASSLAGAYNEKLFF.

This chain links TRBV7-8 with TRBJ2-5; 10 bases are a match to TRBD2. Germline V gene data show CDR1 as SGHVS and CDR2 as FQNEAQ. This CDR3 spans 15 amino acids. Trimming cost V 9 bases and J 3 bases; bases outside gene matches: 10. The CDR3 DNA is TGTGCCAGTAGCGGGCCGGGACTAGCGAAAGAGACCCAGTACTTC. Translating it yields CASSGPGLAKETQYF.

The rearrangement links TRBV5-5 to TRBJ1-2, with D perhaps matching TRBD1 (5 bases). CDR3 size: 15 residues. Per germline, CDR1 SGHKS and CDR2 YYEKEE (reference sequence). V was shortened by 1 base and J by 8 bases, with 18 bases between the two germline ends. As DNA, the CDR3 is TGTGCCAGCAGCTTGCAGGGTTCTCTGTCATACGGCTACACCTTC. Protein product: CASSLQGSLSYGYTF.

V is TRBV5-4 and J is TRBJ1-6, with D tentatively TRBD1 (6 bases). The V gene lost 4 bases and the J gene lost 9 bases, with 17 bases spanning the gap. This CDR3 region has 15 residues. Germline V CDR1 and CDR2: SGHNT, YYREEE (reference sequence). CDR3 loop: CASSRDRDNGSPLHF. As DNA, the CDR3 is TGTGCCAGCAGCCGCGACCGGGACAACGGTTCACCCCTCCACTTT.

This chain links TRBV19 with TRBJ2-7, with D hard to call. The CDR3 totals 12 residues. Germline-derived CDR1 and CDR2 are LNHDA and SQIVND (reference sequence). The V gene lost 5 bases and the J gene lost 1 base, with 6 bases spanning the gap. CDR3 residues: CASSRSSYEQYF. As DNA, the CDR3 is TGTGCCAGTAGTCGAAGTTCCTACGAGCAGTACTTC.

The genes are TRBV7-8 and TRBJ2-7; possibly TRBD1 for D (5 bases). Germline loops: CDR1 SGHVS, CDR2 FQNEAQ. This CDR3 comprises 14 residues. V was trimmed by 1 base and J by 3 bases, leaving 10 bases between them. This CDR3 is CASSLGGAFYEQYF. CDR3 bases: TGTGCCAGCAGCTTAGGTGGGGCTTTCTACGAGCAGTACTTC.

The chain uses TRBV15 and TRBJ2-2; D may match TRBD1 or TRBD2 (5 bases each). The CDR3 spans 15 residues. Trimming cost V 2 bases and J 3 bases, with 10 bases left between them. Looked up from germline, CDR1 is LNHNV and CDR2 is YYDKDF (reference sequence). CDR3 sequence: CATSRRDGHTGELFF. DNA for the CDR3: TGTGCCACCAGCAGAAGGGACGGCCACACCGGGGAGCTGTTTTTT.

The chain employs TRBV27 and TRBJ2-1; 12 bases match TRBD2. With V trimmed by 6 bases and J by 8 bases, 14 bases remained unmatched. The CDR3 is 17 amino acids. Germline-derived CDR1 and CDR2 are MNHEY and SMNVEV (reference sequence). This chain's CDR3 is CASSLIRLAGEVYEQFF. CDR3 nucleotides: TGTGCCAGCAGCCTAATCCGACTAGCGGGAGAAGTCTATGAGCAGTTCTTC.